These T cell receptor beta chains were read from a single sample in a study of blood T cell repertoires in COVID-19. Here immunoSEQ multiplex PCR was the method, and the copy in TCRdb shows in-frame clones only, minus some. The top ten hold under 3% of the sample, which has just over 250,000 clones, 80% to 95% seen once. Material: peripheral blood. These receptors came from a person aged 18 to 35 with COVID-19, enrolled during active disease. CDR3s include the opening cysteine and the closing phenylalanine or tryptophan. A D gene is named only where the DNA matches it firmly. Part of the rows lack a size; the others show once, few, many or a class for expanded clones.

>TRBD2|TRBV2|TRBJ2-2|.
CATTGTRNTGELFF
TGTGCCACTACGGGGACTAGAAACACCGGGGAGCTGTTTTTT
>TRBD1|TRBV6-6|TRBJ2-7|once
CASTWGTGEEQYF
TGTGCCAGCACCTGGGGGACAGGGGAGGAGCAGTACTTC
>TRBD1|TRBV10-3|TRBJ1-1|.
CASTGEGANTEAFF
TGTGCCAGCACGGGCGAGGGGGCGAACACTGAAGCTTTCTTT
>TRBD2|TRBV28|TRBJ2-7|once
CASSLPRTGTSGSVGGPYEQYF
TGTGCCAGCAGTTTGCCCCGAACCGGGACTAGCGGGAGTGTAGGTGGCCCCTACGAGCAGTACTTC
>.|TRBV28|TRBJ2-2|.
CASSPHRLNTGELFF
TGTGCCAGCAGTCCTCACAGATTGAACACCGGGGAGCTGTTTTTT
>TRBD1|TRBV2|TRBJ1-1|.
CASTRTGDMNTEAFF
TGTGCCAGCACCAGGACAGGGGATATGAACACTGAAGCTTTCTTT
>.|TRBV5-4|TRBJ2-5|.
CASSGDQETQYF
TGTGCCAGCAGCGGAGACCAAGAGACCCAGTACTTC
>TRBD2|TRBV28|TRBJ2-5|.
CASSFQTSGTYGTQYF
TGTGCCAGCAGTTTTCAGACTAGCGGGACTTACGGGACCCAGTACTTC
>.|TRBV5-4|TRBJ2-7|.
CASSLPDSYEQYF
TGTGCCAGCAGCTTGCCAGACAGCTACGAGCAGTACTTC
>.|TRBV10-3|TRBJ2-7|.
CAISDGGAPHEQYF
TGTGCCATCAGTGACGGCGGGGCCCCCCACGAGCAGTACTTC
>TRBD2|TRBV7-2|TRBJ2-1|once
CASSQGLFFEQFF
TGTGCCAGCAGCCAGGGACTATTTTTTGAGCAGTTCTTC
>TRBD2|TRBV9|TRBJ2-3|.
CASSAVAGREGPDTQYF
TGTGCCAGCAGCGCCGTCGCGGGGCGGGAGGGCCCGGATACGCAGTATTTT
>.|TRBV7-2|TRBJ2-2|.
CASSLSHPAGELFF
TGTGCCAGCAGCTTAAGCCACCCCGCCGGGGAGCTGTTTTTT
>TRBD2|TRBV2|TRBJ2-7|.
CASRSSGTRVGEQYF
TGTGCCAGCAGGTCTAGCGGGACCCGCGTAGGCGAGCAGTACTTC
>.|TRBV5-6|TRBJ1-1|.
CASSLVIQGSEAFF
TGTGCCAGCAGCTTAGTAATACAGGGCTCTGAAGCTTTCTTT
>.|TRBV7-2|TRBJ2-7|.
CASSVGTQIYEQYF
TGTGCCAGCAGCGTTGGGACACAGATCTACGAGCAGTACTTC
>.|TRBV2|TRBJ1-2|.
CASSGEDSGVGGYTF
TGTGCCAGCAGTGGCGAGGACTCCGGCGTAGGTGGCTACACCTTC
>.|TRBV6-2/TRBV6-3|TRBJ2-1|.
CASSYRGSYNEQFF
TGTGCCAGCAGCTATAGAGGCTCCTACAATGAGCAGTTCTTC
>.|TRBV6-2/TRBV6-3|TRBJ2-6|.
CASSYSRGGANVLTF
TGTGCCAGCAGTTACTCCCGGGGTGGGGCCAACGTCCTGACTTTC
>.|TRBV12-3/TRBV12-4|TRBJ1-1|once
CASSLRFEAFF
TGTGCCAGCAGTTTACGGTTCGAAGCTTTCTTT
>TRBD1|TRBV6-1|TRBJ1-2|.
CASSETTGGYGYTF
TGTGCCAGCAGTGAGACGACAGGGGGGTATGGCTACACCTTC
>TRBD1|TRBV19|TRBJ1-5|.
CASSPIDRGLNQPQHF
TGTGCCAGTAGTCCTATCGACAGGGGCCTCAATCAGCCCCAGCATTTT
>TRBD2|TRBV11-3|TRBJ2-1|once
CASSLEAGGGYNEQFF
TGTGCCAGCAGCTTGGAGGCGGGAGGGGGGTACAATGAGCAGTTCTTC
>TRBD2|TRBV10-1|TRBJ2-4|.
CASSEPPKREGGLIAKNIQYF
TGCGCCAGCAGTGAACCGCCGAAGCGGGAGGGAGGGTTAATAGCCAAAAACATTCAGTACTTC
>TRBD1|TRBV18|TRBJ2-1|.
CASSPGTGAHNEQFF
TGTGCCAGCTCTCCCGGGACAGGGGCACACAATGAGCAGTTCTTC
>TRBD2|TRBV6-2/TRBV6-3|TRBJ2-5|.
CASSRLAGETQYF
TGTGCCAGCAGCCGACTAGCGGGAGAGACCCAGTACTTC
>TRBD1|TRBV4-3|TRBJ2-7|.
CASSQDWAGTAHPYEQYF
TGCGCCAGCAGCCAAGATTGGGCTGGGACAGCCCATCCCTACGAGCAGTACTTC
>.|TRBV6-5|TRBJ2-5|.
CAVRDSHKETQYF
TGTGCCGTACGGGACTCCCACAAAGAGACCCAGTACTTC
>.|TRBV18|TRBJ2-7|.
CASSSGTENYEQYF
TGTGCCAGCTCCTCCGGGACTGAGAACTACGAGCAGTACTTC
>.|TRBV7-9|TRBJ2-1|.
CASSLAGGWEQFF
TGTGCCAGCAGCTTAGCAGGAGGATGGGAGCAGTTCTTC
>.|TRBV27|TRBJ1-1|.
CASSLSASRESEAFF
TGTGCCAGCAGTTTGTCGGCCAGCAGGGAATCTGAAGCTTTCTTT
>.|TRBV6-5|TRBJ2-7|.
CASRPRDTSYEQYF
TGTGCCAGCAGACCCAGGGACACCTCCTACGAGCAGTACTTC
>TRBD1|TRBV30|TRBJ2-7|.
CGVAGGSRNEQYF
TGTGGGGTGGCAGGGGGCAGTAGGAACGAGCAGTACTTC
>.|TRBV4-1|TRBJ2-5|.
CASSRTEKETQYF
TGCGCCAGCAGCCGGACAGAAAAAGAGACCCAGTACTTC
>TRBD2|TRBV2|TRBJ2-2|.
CASSGGEAGGTTGELFF
TGTGCCAGCAGCGGAGGGGAAGCGGGAGGCACCACCGGGGAGCTGTTTTTT
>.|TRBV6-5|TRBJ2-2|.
CASSYSLASTGELFF
TGTGCCAGCAGTTACTCGCTAGCTTCCACCGGGGAGCTGTTTTTT
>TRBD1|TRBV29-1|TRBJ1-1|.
CSVLGQGVEAFF
TGCAGCGTTCTCGGACAGGGCGTAGAAGCTTTCTTT
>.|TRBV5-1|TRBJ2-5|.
CASSLGGRSSGQETQYF
TGCGCCAGCAGCTTGGGGGGGCGGAGTAGCGGGCAAGAGACCCAGTACTTC
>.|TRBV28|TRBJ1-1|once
CASSLEPGRGTEAFF
TGTGCCAGCAGTTTAGAGCCGGGGCGGGGCACTGAAGCTTTCTTT
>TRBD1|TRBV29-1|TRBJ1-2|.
CSVPRTGSNGYTF
TGCAGCGTGCCCCGGACAGGGTCGAATGGCTACACCTTC
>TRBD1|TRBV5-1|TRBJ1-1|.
CASSPSSTGGTEAFF
TGCGCCAGCAGCCCCTCCTCCACAGGGGGCACTGAAGCTTTCTTT
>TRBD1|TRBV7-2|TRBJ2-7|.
CASSRMTGSDEQYF
TGTGCCAGCAGCAGAATGACAGGGTCTGACGAGCAGTACTTC
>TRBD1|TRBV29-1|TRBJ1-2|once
CSGDGLGQEYGYTF
TGCAGCGGGGATGGATTGGGACAGGAGTATGGCTACACCTTC
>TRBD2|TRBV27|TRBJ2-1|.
CASEPAAASGYNEQFF
TGTGCCAGCGAACCCGCTGCGGCTAGCGGCTACAATGAGCAGTTCTTC
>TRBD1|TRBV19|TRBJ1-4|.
CASRGHRGENEKLFF
TGTGCCAGTAGGGGACACAGGGGTGAGAATGAAAAACTGTTTTTT
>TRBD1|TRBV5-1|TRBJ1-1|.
CASSLGRTGGVLTEAFF
TGCGCCAGCAGCTTGGGTCGGACAGGGGGCGTATTGACTGAAGCTTTCTTT
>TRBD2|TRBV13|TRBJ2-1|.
CASSGGTSSEQFF
TGTGCCAGCAGCGGCGGGACTAGCAGTGAGCAGTTCTTC
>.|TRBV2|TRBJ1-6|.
CASMVEGVYNSPLHF
TGTGCCAGCATGGTAGAGGGAGTCTATAATTCACCCCTCCACTTT